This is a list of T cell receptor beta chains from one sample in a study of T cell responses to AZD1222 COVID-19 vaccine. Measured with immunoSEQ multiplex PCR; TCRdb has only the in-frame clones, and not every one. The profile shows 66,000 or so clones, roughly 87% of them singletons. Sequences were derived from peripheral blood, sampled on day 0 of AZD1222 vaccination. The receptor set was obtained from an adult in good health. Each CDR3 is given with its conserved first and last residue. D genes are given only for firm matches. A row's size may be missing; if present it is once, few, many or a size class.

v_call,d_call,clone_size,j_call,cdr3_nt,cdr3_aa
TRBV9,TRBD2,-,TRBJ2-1,TGTGCCAGCAGCGTAGTAGAAAGCACCGAGTTGGGAGGGGCTCGCAATGAGCAGTTCTTC,CASSVVESTELGGARNEQFF
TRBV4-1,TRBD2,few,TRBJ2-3,TGCGCCAGCAGCCAACCTCCACTCCGACTAGCAGGGAGCACAGATACGCAGTATTTT,CASSQPPLRLAGSTDTQYF
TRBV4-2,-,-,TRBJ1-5,TGTGCCAGCAGCCAAGGACAGGTAGATCAGCCCCAGCATTTT,CASSQGQVDQPQHF
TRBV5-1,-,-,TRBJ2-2,TGCGCCAGCAGCGAATTATCTGGACCGAACACCGGGGAGCTGTTTTTT,CASSELSGPNTGELFF
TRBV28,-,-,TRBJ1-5,TGTGCCAGCAAGACGGGCTGGGACAATCAGCCCCAGCATTTT,CASKTGWDNQPQHF
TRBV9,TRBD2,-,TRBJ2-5,TGTGCCAGCAGCGTGAGCGGGAGGGATGGAGAGACCCAGTACTTC,CASSVSGRDGETQYF
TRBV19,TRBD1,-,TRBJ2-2,TGTGCCAGTAGTATCGGGACAGGCGCCGGGGAGCTGTTTTTT,CASSIGTGAGELFF
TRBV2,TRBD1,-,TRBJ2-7,TGTGCCAGCAGTGTTGACAGGGGGCTCTACGAGCAGTACTTC,CASSVDRGLYEQYF
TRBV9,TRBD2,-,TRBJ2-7,TGTGCCAGCAGCGGTAGCGGGGGGTCCTACGAGCAGTACTTC,CASSGSGGSYEQYF
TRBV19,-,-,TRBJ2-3,TGTGCCAGTAGTATAGTCCACAGCACAGATACGCAGTATTTT,CASSIVHSTDTQYF
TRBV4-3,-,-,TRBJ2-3,TGCGCCAGCAGCCAAGATCCAGCGCGGACAGATACGCAGTATTTT,CASSQDPARTDTQYF
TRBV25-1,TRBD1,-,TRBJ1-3,TGTGCCAGCGGATATTCCGGGACAGGGGGCCTGTTTGGAAACACCATATATTTT,CASGYSGTGGLFGNTIYF
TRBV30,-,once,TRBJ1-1,TGTGCCGGGGAGGGAGCTGAAGCTTTCTTT,CAGEGAEAFF
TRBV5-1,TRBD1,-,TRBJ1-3,TGCGCCAGCAGCTTATCCCCACAGGGGGCAGTTGGAAACACCATATATTTT,CASSLSPQGAVGNTIYF
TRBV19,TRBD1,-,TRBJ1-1,TGTGCCAGTAGTTTTCCCGGGACAGTTAACACTGAAGCTTTCTTT,CASSFPGTVNTEAFF
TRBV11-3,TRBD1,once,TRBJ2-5,TGTGCCAGCAGCCCCGAGGGACAGTCTCAAGAGACCCAGTACTTC,CASSPEGQSQETQYF
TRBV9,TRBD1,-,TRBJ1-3,TGTGCCAGCAGCGTAGGGACAGGTGGTGGAAACACCATATATTTT,CASSVGTGGGNTIYF
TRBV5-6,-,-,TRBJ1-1,TGTGCCAGCAGCTATGGCTCGGTGAACACTGAAGCTTTCTTT,CASSYGSVNTEAFF
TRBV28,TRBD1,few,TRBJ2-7,TGTGCCAGCAGTAACAGGGGGTACTACGAGCAGTACTTC,CASSNRGYYEQYF
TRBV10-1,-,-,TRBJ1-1,TGCGCCAGCAGTCCATCGGAGTCGAACACTGAAGCTTTCTTT,CASSPSESNTEAFF
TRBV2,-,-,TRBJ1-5,TGTGCCAGCAGATCGGGTGGCCTACTCAATCAGCCCCAGCATTTT,CASRSGGLLNQPQHF
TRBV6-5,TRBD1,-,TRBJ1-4,TGTGCCAGCACCTCAGGGGGCGCAACTAATGAAAAACTGTTTTTT,CASTSGGATNEKLFF
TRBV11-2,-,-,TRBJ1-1,TGTGCCAGCAGCCCGCAACGGGTGAACACTGAAGCTTTCTTT,CASSPQRVNTEAFF
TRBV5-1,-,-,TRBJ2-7,TGCGCCAGCAGCTCCTGGACGGACTCCTACGAGCAGTACTTC,CASSSWTDSYEQYF
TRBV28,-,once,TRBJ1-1,TGTGCCATCCGGGACACTGCTAGGAACACTGAAGCTTTCTTT,CAIRDTARNTEAFF
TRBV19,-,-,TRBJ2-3,TGTGCCAGTAGTATAAGGCGGGGAGGTACAGATACGCAGTATTTT,CASSIRRGGTDTQYF
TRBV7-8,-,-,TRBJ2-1,TGTGCCAGCAGATCCGGAGGCCCCCCCTACAATGAGCAGTTCTTC,CASRSGGPPYNEQFF
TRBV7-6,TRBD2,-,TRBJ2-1,TGTGCCAGCAGCTTAGATATTAGCGGGAGTCTCTACAATGAGCAGTTCTTC,CASSLDISGSLYNEQFF
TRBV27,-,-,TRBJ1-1,TGTGCCAGCAGTCCCCACATGAACACTGAAGCTTTCTTT,CASSPHMNTEAFF
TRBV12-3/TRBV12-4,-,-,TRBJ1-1,TGTGCCAGCAGTACGACCCTTCGCACAGCTTTCTTT,CASSTTLRTAFF
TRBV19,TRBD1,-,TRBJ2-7,TGTGCCAGTAGGGGGACAGGCTCCTACGAGCAGTACTTC,CASRGTGSYEQYF
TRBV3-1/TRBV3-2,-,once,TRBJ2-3,TGTGCCAGCAGCCAAGGGGGGGCTTGGGCAGATACGCAGTATTTT,CASSQGGAWADTQYF
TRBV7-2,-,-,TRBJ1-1,TGTGCCAGCAGCTACACCCCGCAGGGAGGCACTGAAGCTTTCTTT,CASSYTPQGGTEAFF
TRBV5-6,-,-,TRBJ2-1,TGTGCCAGCAGCTTGGGGGGACTGAGCTCCTACAATGAGCAGTTCTTC,CASSLGGLSSYNEQFF
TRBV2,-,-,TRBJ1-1,TGTGCCAGCAGGGGACATATGAACACTGAAGCTTTCTTT,CASRGHMNTEAFF
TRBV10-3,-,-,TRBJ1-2,TGTGCCATCAGTGAGTACGAGTCCGGCTACACCTTC,CAISEYESGYTF
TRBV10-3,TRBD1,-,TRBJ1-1,TGTGCCATCAGTGAGGGGACAGGAGTAGCTTTCTTT,CAISEGTGVAFF
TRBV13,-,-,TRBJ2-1,TGTGCCAGCAGCTTCCGGGAAAGTCCGCAGTTCTTC,CASSFRESPQFF
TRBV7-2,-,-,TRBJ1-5,TGTGCCAGCAGTGACTCGAGGGATCAGCCCCAGCATTTT,CASSDSRDQPQHF
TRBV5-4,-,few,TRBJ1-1,TGTGCCAGCAGCGTCCCCGGGCCCGGGAACACTGAAGCTTTCTTT,CASSVPGPGNTEAFF
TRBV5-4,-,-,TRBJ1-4,TGTGCCAGCAGCTTGTCAGGGTCTTACGAAAAACTGTTTTTT,CASSLSGSYEKLFF